Sequencing of this T cell receptor beta chain was carried out in a study of T cells after yellow fever vaccination. The CDR3 is made up of 13 amino acids. V shed 4 bases and J shed 3 bases, with 7 bases lying between them. Germline CDR1 and CDR2: ENHRY and SYGVKD. Study findings and constraints: Subsequent to the booster, the majority of primary-vaccination clones reappeared (approximately 95% CD4, approximately 90% CD8). Abundant clonotypes (contaminants from the bulk population) could be present in FACS-sorted repertoires. A weaker but faster secondary response was observed, peaking on day 5 versus 15. Among all clonotypes, a small share was observed in both CD4 and CD8 compartments.

TCRdb redid the calling of the 5' RACE reads with MiXCR, one entry per CDR3 protein. The sample shows a few hundred thousand distinct CDR3 sequences, 19% of them seen only once. Notes on this clonotype: No antigen is known for it.

The receptor comes from a man younger than 45 who received the YFV17D yellow fever vaccine. Material: PBMCs, obtained 15 days after the yellow fever booster vaccination. The chain links TRBV10-3 to TRBJ1-5; D is perhaps TRBD1 (6 bases). CDR3 DNA: TGTGCCATCAGTGGGGACATCAATCAGCCCCAGCATTTT. This translates into CAISGDINQPQHF.